The present T cell receptor beta chain was sequenced within a study of identical twins. Study findings and constraints: Abundant beta clonotypes from cord blood bore fewer insertions; memory repertoires lacked this pattern. Twin-shared out-of-frame alpha sequences showed excess low generation probability.

This clonotype came up a few times. Its matching antigen is unknown. The CDR3 spans 13 residues. Trimming removed 2 bases at V and 2 bases at J, with 6 bases between. Per germline, CDR1 ENHRY and CDR2 SYGVKD. The cDNA had a unique molecular identifier and a template-switch universal primer site. TCRdb redid the calling of the 5' RACE reads with MiXCR, one entry per CDR3 protein. Of about 530,000 distinct CDR3 sequences in the sample, about 22% were seen once. This same sample was also part of a study on yellow fever vaccine responses in identical twins.

The sequence derives from a woman aged 18-30 years in good health. What was sequenced was CD4+ T cells sorted from blood. This rearrangement joins TRBV10-3 to TRBJ1-1; D remains unclear. CDR3 residues: CAISEAPNTEAFF. Here the CDR3 DNA reads TGTGCCATCAGTGAGGCGCCCAACACTGAAGCTTTCTTT.